This TCR beta chain was sequenced in a study of cytomegalovirus exposure and HLA in healthy donors (dated by TCRdb to about 2017). Looking at the study overall: According to a later analysis, one platform produced both the 120 validation repertoires and the approximately 660 repertoires of the first cohort. The aim of the study was to test whether cataloging public T cell receptors could identify signatures of past pathogen exposure. The study combined high-throughput TCR immunosequencing, statistical association of individual TCRs with disease status, and machine learning to predict cytomegalovirus infection status. Besides the first cohort of roughly 660 subjects, a separate validation cohort made up of roughly 120 different subjects was used. Study-level results and caveats: Most TCR sequences were observed very rarely across donors, whereas some public TCRs were present in many individuals. The classifier was reported to diagnose cytomegalovirus status with high specificity and sensitivity in both the original and validation cohorts. The study listed 150 to 200 TCR beta chains as associated with cytomegalovirus. The authors suggested that the approach could potentially be extended to other disease states and immunological phenotypes. A later analysis had no HLA typing for the validation cohort, so co-occurrence there was scored across all 110 or so repertoires. Of the cluster scores, 85% to 95% were above 0 in a later analysis, which found that TCRs clustered in the first cohort also tended to co-occur in the 110 or so validation repertoires. In vitro tests confirmed that a few of the cytomegalovirus-associated TCR beta chains recognize cytomegalovirus antigens.

Library creation used the immunoSEQ multiplex PCR assay. The authors processed their data as follows. To diagnose cytomegalovirus status from the catalog of TCR beta chain sequences, a statistical classification framework was built. TCRdb retrieved this table from immuneACCESS and kept in-frame rearrangements only. Not all clones are present; in checked studies, unresolved V genes account for under half, and no reason is known for the remainder. V, J and clone size are taken as reported in that table, and D and trimming were inferred from the DNA itself. Within this sample are 250,000 to 350,000 clones, with 88% of them counted one time only. The top ten clonotypes cover around 0.96% of the sample. This clone showed up just a few times. Its antigen remains undetermined. Base quality data are lacking; no much larger clone is found one base away. Per the germline V gene (reference sequence), LNHDA is the CDR1 and SQIVND is the CDR2. The CDR3 holds 16 amino acids from the cysteine to the phenylalanine. Only the CDR3 DNA stays, 48 bases, in frame from base 1. For this chain, trimming is 5 bases at the V end and 2 bases at the J end, and the number of junction bases without a gene match is 8.

The donors were included in the validation cohort of some 120 subjects, a group kept apart from the 666-subject first cohort. The rearrangement combines TRBV19 with TRBJ1-5, and 8 junction bases match TRBD1. The material sequenced was PBMCs. The origin of this receptor is a man aged 25 to 40 in good health and CMV-seronegative. The CDR3 amino acid sequence is: CASSARGPGGNQPQHF. The DNA sequence is given as TGTGCCAGTAGTGCCAGGGGGCCCGGAGGCAATCAGCCCCAGCATTTT.